This T cell receptor beta chain is drawn from a study of T-cell memory formation after mild COVID-19. Constant-segment-primed 5'RACE gave TCR alpha and TCR beta cDNA libraries with sample barcodes and UMIs. A single record per CDR3 protein comes from TCRdb applying MiXCR to the 5' RACE reads. This sample has about 350,000 distinct CDR3 sequences, with around 15% found just once. General study results and limits: Day 15 to 85 contractors were CD4/CD8 balanced; later expanders leaned CD4+. The study detected some responding clones in pre-infection memory, suggesting cross-reactive memory joined.

On this clonotype itself: What it recognizes is unknown.

The germline V and J ends were trimmed by 1 base and 3 bases, with 7 bases remaining between them. Germline CDR1 reads SGHRS; CDR2 reads YFSETQ. The CDR3 length is 14 residues. The source is a man between 18 and 29 years old who had mild COVID-19 (a few samples of this study predate the infection). Cell type and time point are not known. V and J are TRBV5-1 and TRBJ2-2; D is undetermined. Sequenced sample: PBMCs or a T cell subset sorted from them (not recorded which). CDR3 amino acids: CASSLQKDTGELFF. DNA for the CDR3: TGCGCCAGCAGCTTGCAGAAAGACACCGGGGAGCTGTTTTTT.